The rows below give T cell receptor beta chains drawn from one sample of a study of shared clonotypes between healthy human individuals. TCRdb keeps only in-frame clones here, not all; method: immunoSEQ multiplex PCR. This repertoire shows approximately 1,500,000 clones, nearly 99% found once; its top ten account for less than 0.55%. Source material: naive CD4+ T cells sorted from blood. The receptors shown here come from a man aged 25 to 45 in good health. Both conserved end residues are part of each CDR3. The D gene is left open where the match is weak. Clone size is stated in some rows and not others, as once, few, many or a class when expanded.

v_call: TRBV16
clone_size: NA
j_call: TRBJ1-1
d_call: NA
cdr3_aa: CASSQLWGSGAFF
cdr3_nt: TGTGCCAGCAGCCAACTCTGGGGGAGCGGAGCTTTCTTT

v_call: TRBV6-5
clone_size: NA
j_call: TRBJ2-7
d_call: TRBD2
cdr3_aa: CASSRGGPTTRQYF
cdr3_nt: TGTGCCAGCAGTCGGGGGGGCCCGACTACGAGGCAGTACTTC

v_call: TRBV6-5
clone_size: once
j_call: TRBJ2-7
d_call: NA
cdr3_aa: CASSLGRGAGYEQYF
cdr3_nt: TGTGCCAGCAGTCTGGGGCGCGGGGCGGGCTACGAGCAGTACTTC

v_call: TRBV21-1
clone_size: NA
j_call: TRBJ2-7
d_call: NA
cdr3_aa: CASSRLADSYEQYF
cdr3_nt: TGTGCCAGCAGCAGACTAGCGGATTCCTACGAGCAGTACTTC

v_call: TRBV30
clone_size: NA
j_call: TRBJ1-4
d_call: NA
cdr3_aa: CAWGKRTADNEKLFF
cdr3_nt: TGTGCCTGGGGGAAAAGGACAGCGGACAATGAAAAACTGTTTTTT

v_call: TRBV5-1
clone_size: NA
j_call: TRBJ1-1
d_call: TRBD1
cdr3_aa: CASSPPQGSNTEAFF
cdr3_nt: TGCGCCAGCAGCCCGCCACAGGGGTCAAACACTGAAGCTTTCTTT

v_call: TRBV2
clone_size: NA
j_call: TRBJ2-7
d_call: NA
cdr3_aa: CASSDQGLSYEQYF
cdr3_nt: TGTGCCAGCAGTGACCAGGGACTCTCCTACGAGCAGTACTTC

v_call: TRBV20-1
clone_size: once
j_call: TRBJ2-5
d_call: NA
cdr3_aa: CSASSGTQYF
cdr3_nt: TGCAGTGCTAGTAGCGGGACCCAGTACTTC

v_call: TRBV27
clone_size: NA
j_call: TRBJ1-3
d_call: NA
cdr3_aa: CASSRRRTGNTIYF
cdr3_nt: TGTGCCAGCAGTAGACGCAGGACTGGAAACACCATATATTTT

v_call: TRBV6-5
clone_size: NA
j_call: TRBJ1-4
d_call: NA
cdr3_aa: CASSSYRDPGEKLFF
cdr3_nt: TGTGCCAGCAGTTCCTACAGGGATCCAGGTGAAAAACTGTTTTTT

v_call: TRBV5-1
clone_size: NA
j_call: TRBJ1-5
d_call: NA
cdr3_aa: CASSLGGNNQPQHF
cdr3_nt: TGCGCCAGCAGCTTGGGAGGTAACAATCAGCCCCAGCATTTT

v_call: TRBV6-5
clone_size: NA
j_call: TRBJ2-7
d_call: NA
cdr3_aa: CASRGSASYEQYF
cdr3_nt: TGTGCCAGCAGGGGAAGCGCCTCCTACGAGCAGTACTTC

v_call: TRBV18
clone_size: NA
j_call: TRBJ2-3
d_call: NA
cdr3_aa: CASSPLPASTDTQYF
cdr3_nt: TGTGCCAGCTCACCTCTTCCAGCTAGCACAGATACGCAGTATTTT

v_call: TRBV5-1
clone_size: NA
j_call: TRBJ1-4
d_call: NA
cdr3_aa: CASSLAPWGGADEKLFF
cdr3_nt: TGCGCCAGCAGCTTGGCCCCCTGGGGGGGCGCTGATGAAAAACTGTTTTTT

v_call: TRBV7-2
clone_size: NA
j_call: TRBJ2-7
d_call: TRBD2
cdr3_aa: CASSRLGGRVRLGEQYF
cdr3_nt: TGTGCCAGCAGCCGGTTGGGCGGGAGGGTGAGGTTAGGGGAGCAGTACTTC

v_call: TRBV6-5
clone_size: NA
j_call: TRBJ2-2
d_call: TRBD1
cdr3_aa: CASKRTGPRGELFF
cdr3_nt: TGTGCCAGCAAGAGGACAGGCCCCCGCGGGGAGCTGTTTTTT

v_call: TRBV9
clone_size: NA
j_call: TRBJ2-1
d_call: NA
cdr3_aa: CASSVGGLISSEQFF
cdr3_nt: TGTGCCAGCAGCGTAGGGGGACTGATCTCCAGTGAGCAGTTCTTC

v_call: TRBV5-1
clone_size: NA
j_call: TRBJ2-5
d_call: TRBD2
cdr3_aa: CASSPTLAGGQETQYF
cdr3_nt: TGCGCCAGCAGCCCGACACTAGCGGGGGGACAAGAGACCCAGTACTTC

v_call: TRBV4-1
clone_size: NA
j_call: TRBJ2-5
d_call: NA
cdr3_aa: CASSAGGSNGETQYF
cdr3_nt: TGCGCCAGCAGCGCCGGCGGGTCGAATGGAGAGACCCAGTACTTC

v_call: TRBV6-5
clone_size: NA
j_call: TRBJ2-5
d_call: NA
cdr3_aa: CASSPRGGDETQYF
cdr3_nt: TGTGCCAGCAGTCCACGCGGCGGGGACGAGACCCAGTACTTC

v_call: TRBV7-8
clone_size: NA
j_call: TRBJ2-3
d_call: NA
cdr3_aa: CASSPTRDTQYF
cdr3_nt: TGTGCCAGCAGCCCGACCCGAGATACGCAGTATTTT

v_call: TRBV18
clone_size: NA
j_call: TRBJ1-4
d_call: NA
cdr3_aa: CASSPLGNEKLFF
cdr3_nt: TGTGCCAGCTCACCACTGGGGAATGAAAAACTGTTTTTT

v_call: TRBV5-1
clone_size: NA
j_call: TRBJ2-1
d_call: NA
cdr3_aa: CASSFSGMSSNEQFF
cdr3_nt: TGCGCCAGCAGCTTCTCCGGGATGTCCTCCAATGAGCAGTTCTTC

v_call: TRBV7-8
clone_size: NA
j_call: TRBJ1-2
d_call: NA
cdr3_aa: CASSLGHLYGYTF
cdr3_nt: TGTGCCAGCAGCTTAGGCCACCTCTATGGCTACACCTTC

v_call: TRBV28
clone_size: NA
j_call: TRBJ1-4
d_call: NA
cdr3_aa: CASSPTALPGLFF
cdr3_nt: TGTGCCAGCAGTCCTACCGCACTTCCGGGGCTGTTTTTT

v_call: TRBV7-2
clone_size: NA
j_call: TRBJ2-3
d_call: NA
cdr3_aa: CASSVSSQSRVDTQYF
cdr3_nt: TGTGCCAGCAGCGTGAGTTCACAATCCCGGGTGGATACGCAGTATTTT

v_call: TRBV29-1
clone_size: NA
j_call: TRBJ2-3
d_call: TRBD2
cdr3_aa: CSVEEGLAGVGSQSTQYF
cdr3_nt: TGCAGCGTTGAAGAGGGTCTAGCGGGAGTTGGATCACAGTCTACGCAGTATTTT

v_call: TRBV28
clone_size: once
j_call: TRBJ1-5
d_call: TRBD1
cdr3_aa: CASRVDRWNQPQHF
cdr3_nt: TGTGCCAGCAGGGTGGACAGGTGGAATCAGCCCCAGCATTTT

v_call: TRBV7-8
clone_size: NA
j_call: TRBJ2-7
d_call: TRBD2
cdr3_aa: CASSLGRTSGRYEQYF
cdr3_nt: TGTGCCAGCAGCTTAGGGCGGACTAGCGGGAGGTACGAGCAGTACTTC

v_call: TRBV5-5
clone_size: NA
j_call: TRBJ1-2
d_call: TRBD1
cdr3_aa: CASSLEGQGYGYTF
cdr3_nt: TGTGCCAGCAGCTTGGAGGGACAGGGCTATGGCTACACCTTC

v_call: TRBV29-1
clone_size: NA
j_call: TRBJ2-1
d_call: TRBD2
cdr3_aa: CSVRTSRMGEQFF
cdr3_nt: TGCAGCGTACGGACTAGCAGAATGGGGGAGCAGTTCTTC

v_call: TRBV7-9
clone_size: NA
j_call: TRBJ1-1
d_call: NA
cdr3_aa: CASSLREALEGTEAFF
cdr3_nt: TGTGCCAGCAGCTTACGGGAGGCTCTTGAGGGGACTGAAGCTTTCTTT

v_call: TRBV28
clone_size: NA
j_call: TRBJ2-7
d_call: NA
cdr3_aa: CASSLWDVGGITYEQYF
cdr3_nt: TGTGCCAGCAGTTTATGGGACGTAGGAGGAATAACCTACGAGCAGTACTTC

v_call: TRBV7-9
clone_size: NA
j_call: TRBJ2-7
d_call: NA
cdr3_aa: CASSLAEQYF
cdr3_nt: TGTGCCAGCAGCTTGGCCGAGCAGTACTTC

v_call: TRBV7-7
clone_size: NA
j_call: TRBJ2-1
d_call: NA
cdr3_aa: CASSLLGWSNEQFF
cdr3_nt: TGTGCTAGCAGCTTACTGGGTTGGAGCAATGAGCAGTTCTTC

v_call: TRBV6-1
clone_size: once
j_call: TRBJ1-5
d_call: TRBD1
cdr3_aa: CASSGRRGTGTLYSNQPQHF
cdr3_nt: TGTGCCAGCAGTGGCCGTCGGGGGACAGGGACCTTATATAGCAATCAGCCCCAGCATTTT

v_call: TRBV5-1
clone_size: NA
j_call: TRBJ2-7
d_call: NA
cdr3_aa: CASSFQGAYEQYF
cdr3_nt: TGCGCCAGCAGCTTTCAGGGTGCCTACGAGCAGTACTTC

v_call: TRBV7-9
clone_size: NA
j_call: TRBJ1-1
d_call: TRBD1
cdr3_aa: CASSLELAGGVRAFF
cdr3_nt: TGTGCCAGCAGCTTAGAACTGGCAGGGGGCGTTCGAGCTTTCTTT

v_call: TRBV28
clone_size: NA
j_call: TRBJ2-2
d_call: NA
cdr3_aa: CASSSSRGNTGELFF
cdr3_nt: TGTGCCAGCAGCTCCTCCAGGGGGAACACCGGGGAGCTGTTTTTT

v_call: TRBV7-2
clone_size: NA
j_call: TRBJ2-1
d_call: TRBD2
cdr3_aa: CASSFWAGGYNEQFF
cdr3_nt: TGTGCCAGCAGCTTCTGGGCGGGGGGTTACAATGAGCAGTTCTTC

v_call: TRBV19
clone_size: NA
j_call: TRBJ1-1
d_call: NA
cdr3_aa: CASSIMIGTQSGQTEAFF
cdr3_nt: TGTGCCAGTAGTATAATGATAGGGACCCAAAGCGGCCAAACTGAAGCTTTCTTT

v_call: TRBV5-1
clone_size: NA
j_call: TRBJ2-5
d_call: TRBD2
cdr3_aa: CASSLGGLAGGRETQYF
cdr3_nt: TGCGCCAGCAGCTTAGGCGGACTAGCGGGAGGGCGAGAGACCCAGTACTTC

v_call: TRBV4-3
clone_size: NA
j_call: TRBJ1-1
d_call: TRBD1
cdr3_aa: CASSQGWTGRIEAFF
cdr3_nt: TGCGCCAGCAGCCAAGGTTGGACAGGGCGAATTGAAGCTTTCTTT

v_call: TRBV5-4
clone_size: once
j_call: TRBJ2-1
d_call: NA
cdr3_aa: CASSLTSGAYNEQFF
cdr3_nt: TGTGCCAGCAGCTTGACCAGCGGAGCCTACAATGAGCAGTTCTTC

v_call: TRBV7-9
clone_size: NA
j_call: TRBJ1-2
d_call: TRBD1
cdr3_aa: CASSLEEGQGAPIYGYTF
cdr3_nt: TGTGCCAGCAGCTTAGAAGAAGGACAGGGGGCGCCTATCTATGGCTACACCTTC

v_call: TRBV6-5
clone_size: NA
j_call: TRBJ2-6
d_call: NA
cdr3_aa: CASSYSPGANVLTF
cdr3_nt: TGTGCCAGCAGTTACTCGCCTGGGGCCAACGTCCTGACTTTC

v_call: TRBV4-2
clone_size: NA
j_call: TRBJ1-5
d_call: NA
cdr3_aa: CASSQDRANQPQHF
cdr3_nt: TGTGCCAGCAGCCAAGATCGGGCAAATCAGCCCCAGCATTTT

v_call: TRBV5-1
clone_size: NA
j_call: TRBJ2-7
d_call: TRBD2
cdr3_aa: CASSLLAGPYEQYF
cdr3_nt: TGCGCCAGCAGCTTGCTAGCGGGACCCTACGAGCAGTACTTC